A single sample gave rise to the 20 T cell receptor beta chains below, sequenced in a study of blood T cell repertoires in COVID-19. Method: immunoSEQ multiplex PCR; TCRdb's copy keeps in-frame clones and lacks some. The table shows around 140,000 clones, with over 75% occurring only once. Sequencing was carried out using PBMCs or T cells enriched from blood (not recorded which). These receptors all stem from a man aged 50 to 59 in a cohort exposed to, infected with or recovered from COVID-19 (not recorded which).

This sequence joins TRBV28 and TRBJ1-2, with TRBD1 as a possible D gene (6 bases). CDR1 and CDR2 (germline): MDHEN, SYDVKM. CDR3 size: 20 residues. Trimming took off 5 bases at V and 3 bases at J, with 31 bases between the two ends. The CDR3 DNA reads as TGTGCCAGCAGTACGAACCTTGGGGGCAGGGGCTTCAAGGCGGACTATGGCTACACCTTC. Amino acids: CASSTNLGGRGFKADYGYTF.

Only a few counts were recorded for this clone. The genes are TRBV5-1 and TRBJ1-6; 7 positions agree with TRBD1. The CDR3 is made up of 14 amino acids. Germline V gene data show CDR1 as SGHRS and CDR2 as YFSETQ. After removal of 1 base from V and 10 bases from J, the junction contained 5 bases not matched to a gene. This CDR3 reads CASSLRQGDSPLHF. The CDR3 bases are TGCGCCAGCAGCTTGAGGCAGGGGGACTCACCCCTCCACTTT.

The gene calls are TRBV27 and TRBJ2-1, with 9 positions matching TRBD2. The CDR3 is 15 amino acids. The J segment lost 7 bases and the V segment lost 5 bases, leaving 9 bases of the junction unmatched. Germline V gene sequence: CDR1 MNHEY, CDR2 SMNVEV (reference sequence). CDR3 in amino acids: CASSMRGGLGNEQFF. The CDR3 nucleotides are TGTGCCAGCAGTATGCGGGGGGGGCTCGGAAATGAGCAGTTCTTC.

The rearrangement uses TRBV6-5 and TRBJ2-2; no firm D call. This CDR3 has 15 residues. The germline V gene encodes CDR1 MNHEY and CDR2 SVGAGI. V lost 0 bases and J lost 3, with 8 bases in between. The CDR3 sequence is CASSYSSDYTGELFF. The CDR3 bases are TGTGCCAGCAGTTACTCGTCAGATTACACCGGGGAGCTGTTTTTT.

V and J are TRBV18 and TRBJ1-3; D perhaps matches TRBD1 (6 bases). The CDR3 covers 16 residues. V lost 0 bases and J lost 4, with 13 bases in between. CDR1 is KGHSH, CDR2 LQKENI, per germline. The CDR3 DNA reads TGTGCCAGCTCACCACCGCGGACAGAAAACGGAAACACCATATATTTT. It specifies CASSPPRTENGNTIYF.

This clone has just one count. The chain employs TRBV5-4 and TRBJ1-2; D gene unclear. Trimming removed 6 bases at V and 6 bases at J, with 18 bases between. This CDR3 has 14 residues. Per the germline V gene, CDR1 is SGHNT and CDR2 is YYREEE (reference sequence). CDR3 sequence (DNA): TGTGCCAGCATCTCCCCTTTGTCCATAGATGGCTACACCTTC. Its translation: CASISPLSIDGYTF.

As DNA, the CDR3 is TGTGCCAGCAGCTGGGAGACAGGGTTAGGCTCCTACGAGCAGTACTTC. Its protein is CASSWETGLGSYEQYF. The chain has TRBV7-9 and TRBJ2-7, with 7 bases lining up with TRBD1. J was trimmed by 0 bases and V by 4 bases; bases with no gene match: 9. The CDR3 loop spans 16 amino acids. The germline gives CDR1 SEHNR, CDR2 FQNEAQ (reference sequence).

This clone has only one observation. The chain employs TRBV13 and TRBJ2-7; 8 bases are shared with TRBD2. Looked up from germline, CDR1 is PRHDT and CDR2 is FYEKMQ (reference sequence). J gave up 6 bases and V 5 bases, and 6 bases lay outside the gene matches. The CDR3 loop spans 13 amino acids. CDR3 sequence: CASSSGSSFEQYF. For the CDR3, the DNA is TGTGCCAGCAGCAGCGGGAGTTCGTTCGAGCAGTACTTC.

This clone was detected only a few times. The rearrangement links TRBV19 to TRBJ2-7; D might be TRBD1 (5 bases). The V end was cut by 5 bases, the J end by 2 bases, with 10 bases between. Germline CDR1 is LNHDA and CDR2 is SQIVND (reference sequence). This CDR3 spans 13 amino acids. The CDR3 coding sequence is TGTGCCAGTAGTCCCACGACAGCCTACGAGCAGTACTTC. As protein: CASSPTTAYEQYF.

This chain links TRBV27 with TRBJ1-1; no reliable D call. Per the germline V gene, CDR1 is MNHEY and CDR2 is SMNVEV (reference sequence). The CDR3 consists of 12 residues. V was shortened by 4 bases and J by 4 bases, with 7 bases between the two germline ends. Here the CDR3 reads CASSSEGTEAFF. CDR3 nucleotides: TGTGCCAGCAGTTCCGAGGGCACTGAAGCTTTCTTT.

The chain has TRBV12-5 and TRBJ2-3; 14 bases match TRBD2. The CDR3 runs to 16 residues. V shed 1 base, J shed 4 bases, and the junction held 1 base outside the gene matches. CDR1 and CDR2 from the germline V gene are LGHNT and FRNRAP. The CDR3 loop reads CASGLGTSGRPDTQYF. The CDR3 DNA is TGTGCTAGTGGTTTGGGGACTAGCGGGAGGCCAGATACGCAGTATTTT.

This sequence joins TRBV6-5 and TRBJ1-1, with TRBD1 matching over 8 bases. The CDR3 extends over 15 amino acids. Germline V gene data show CDR1 as MNHEY and CDR2 as SVGAGI. V dropped 2 bases and J dropped 1; count of bases not matched to a gene: 3. CDR3 nucleotides: TGTGCCAGCAGTTACCCGGGACAGGCGAACACTGAAGCTTTCTTT. Encoded protein: CASSYPGQANTEAFF.

The rearrangement links TRBV24-1 to TRBJ2-2; 8 bases map to TRBD2. Germline V gene lookup returns CDR1 KGHDR and CDR2 SFDVKD. The CDR3 totals 19 residues. After removal of 1 base from V and 1 base from J, the junction contained 10 bases not matched to a gene. This CDR3 reads CATSDFRPASGLNTGELFF. Here the CDR3 DNA reads TGTGCCACCAGTGATTTCCGTCCGGCTAGCGGGCTGAACACCGGGGAGCTGTTTTTT.

This chain connects TRBV5-1 to TRBJ2-5, with a tentative D call TRBD2 (6 bases). The germline CDR1 and CDR2 sequences are SGHRS and YFSETQ. The CDR3 length is 13 residues. Trimming removed 1 base at V and 5 bases at J, with 9 bases between. The CDR3: CASSLSGEETQYF. CDR3 in DNA: TGCGCCAGCAGCTTGTCGGGGGAGGAGACCCAGTACTTC. Drawing the rest from reference TRBV5-1 and TRBJ2-5, the complete variable domain is KAGVTQTPRYLIKTRGQQVTLSCSPISGHRSVSWYQQTPGQGLQFLFEYFSETQRNKGNFPGRFSGRQFSNSRSEMNVSTLELGDSALYLCASSLSGEETQYFGPGTRLLVL.

The chain has TRBV11-2 and TRBJ2-3, with D maybe TRBD1 (5 bases). This CDR3 has 13 amino acids. Germline CDR1 and CDR2: SGHAT and FQNNGV. Deletions cut 4 bases from V and 3 bases from J, with 8 bases between. The CDR3 spells CASSSSGTDTQYF. CDR3 DNA sequence: TGTGCCAGCAGCTCCTCAGGGACAGATACGCAGTATTTT.

The chain links TRBV29-1 to TRBJ1-2, with 11 bases that match TRBD1. Looked up from germline, CDR1 is SQVTM and CDR2 is ANQGSEA. CDR3 length: 14 amino acids. Trimming removed 8 bases from V and 3 bases from J; junction bases left unmatched: 8. The CDR3: CSTDRGLIDYGYTF. In DNA form, the CDR3 reads TGCAGCACGGACAGGGGGCTGATAGACTATGGCTACACCTTC. Looking up the rest from reference TRBV29-1 and TRBJ1-2 gives the full variable domain: SAVISQKPSRDICQRGTSLTIQCQVDSQVTMMFWYRQQPGQSLTLIATANQGSEATYESGFVIDKFPISRPNLTFSTLTVSNMSPEDSSIYLCSTDRGLIDYGYTFGSGTRLTVV.

V gene TRBV10-3 combines with J gene TRBJ1-1, with 7 bases lining up with TRBD1. The CDR3 has 15 residues. The trim removed 6 bases at V and 5 bases at J, leaving 12 bases unmatched. Germline assignment: CDR1 ENHRY and CDR2 SYGVKD. The CDR3 DNA reads TGTGCCATCAGGTCTGGGGAACAGGGGAGTACTGAAGCTTTCTTT. Translation: CAIRSGEQGSTEAFF.

The chain is built from TRBV27 and TRBJ2-3; 7 positions match TRBD1. The length of the CDR3 is 13 residues. Losses at the gene ends were 6 bases for V and 2 bases for J; bases not matched to a gene: 2. Germline V gene data show CDR1 as MNHEY and CDR2 as SMNVEV (reference sequence). This CDR3 reads CASRDRPTDTQYF. As DNA, the CDR3 is TGTGCCAGCAGGGACAGGCCCACAGATACGCAGTATTTT.

This clone occurred a few times. The chain joins TRBV9 to TRBJ1-2; D may be TRBD1 (6 bases). V gave up 1 base and J gave up 8 bases, with 15 bases separating them. This CDR3 contains 14 residues. In germline, CDR1 is SGDLS, CDR2 YYNGEE. The CDR3 spells CASSVSRGLVGYTF. The CDR3 bases are TGTGCCAGCAGCGTAAGCAGGGGTCTCGTCGGCTACACCTTC.

The rearrangement uses TRBV30 and TRBJ2-1; TRBD1 matches at 7 bases. The CDR3 totals 13 residues. Per germline, CDR1 GTSNPN and CDR2 SVGIG (reference sequence). V shed 2 bases, J shed 6 bases, and the junction held 4 bases outside the gene matches. The CDR3 DNA sequence: TGTGCCTGGAGTAAACAGGGGCCCAATGAGCAGTTCTTC. Its protein product is CAWSKQGPNEQFF.